The rows below give T cell receptor beta chains drawn from one sample of a study of preoperative IRX-2 immunotherapy in early breast cancer. The assay was immunoSEQ multiplex PCR, and TCRdb's table has in-frame clones only and misses some. The sample carries 5,000 to 7,000 clones, less than 70% recorded once. The sample was tumor tissue, taken before IRX-2 immunotherapy. The receptors were sampled from a human donor with breast cancer. CDR3s include the opening cysteine and the closing phenylalanine or tryptophan. D genes are given only for firm matches. A row's size may be missing; if present it is once, few, many or a size class.

D gene	V gene	J gene	clone size	CDR3 protein	CDR3 DNA
.	TRBV10-2	TRBJ1-5	.	CASGTDNQPQHF	TGCGCCAGCGGGACGGACAATCAGCCCCAGCATTTT
TRBD1	TRBV29-1	TRBJ1-2	once	CSVMGQGFYGYTF	TGCAGCGTCATGGGACAGGGTTTTTATGGCTACACCTTC
.	TRBV6-8	TRBJ2-7	.	CASSLTVSYEQYF	TGTGCCAGCAGTCTGACAGTGAGCTACGAGCAGTACTTC
.	TRBV12-5	TRBJ2-1	.	CASTRASSYNEQFF	TGTGCCAGCACACGCGCCAGCTCCTACAATGAGCAGTTCTTC
TRBD2	TRBV11-3	TRBJ2-1	.	CASSSRLAGIYNEQFF	TGTGCCAGCAGCTCACGACTAGCGGGAATCTACAATGAGCAGTTCTTC
.	TRBV28	TRBJ2-6	once	CASRGQGSGANVLTF	TGTGCCAGCAGGGGCCAGGGCTCTGGGGCCAACGTCCTGACTTTC
TRBD2	TRBV5-1	TRBJ2-3	.	CASSYSGREGADTQYF	TGCGCCAGCAGCTATAGCGGGAGAGAGGGCGCAGATACGCAGTATTTT
.	TRBV11-3	TRBJ1-2	.	CASSRAGTNYGYTF	TGTGCCAGCAGCCGCGCCGGGACGAACTATGGCTACACCTTC
TRBD1	TRBV29-1	TRBJ1-2	few	CSVLFRRSPPGQGEGYTF	TGCAGCGTTCTGTTCCGAAGGAGTCCGCCGGGACAGGGAGAAGGCTACACCTTC
.	TRBV6-8	TRBJ2-4	.	CASTQTQGLGIQYF	TGTGCCAGCACTCAGACCCAGGGATTGGGCATTCAGTACTTC
.	TRBV30	TRBJ2-7	.	CASTEPRGEQYF	TGTGCCTCAACTGAGCCCCGGGGCGAGCAGTACTTC
TRBD2	TRBV7-2	TRBJ2-5	.	CATTREGQETQYF	TGTGCCACCACTCGGGAGGGACAAGAGACCCAGTACTTC
TRBD1	TRBV7-7	TRBJ2-3	once	CASSLDRGTDTQYF	TGTGCTAGCAGCCTGGACAGGGGGACAGATACGCAGTATTTT
.	TRBV10-3	TRBJ1-5	.	CAISERHSNQPQHF	TGTGCCATCAGTGAGAGACATAGCAATCAGCCCCAGCATTTT
TRBD2	TRBV6-8	TRBJ2-1	few	CASTVAGVANEQFF	TGTGCCAGCACTGTAGCGGGAGTTGCGAATGAGCAGTTCTTC
.	TRBV15	TRBJ2-1	few	CATSRLPPSDTEQFF	TGTGCCACCAGCAGACTTCCCCCATCCGACACGGAGCAGTTCTTC
TRBD2	TRBV28	TRBJ2-1	.	CASSAWASGSGAYNEQFF	TGTGCCAGCAGTGCTTGGGCTAGCGGGAGTGGTGCCTACAATGAGCAGTTCTTC
.	TRBV6-8	TRBJ1-3	medium-sized	CASSYGFDGGNTIYF	TGTGCCAGCAGTTACGGCTTCGACGGCGGAAACACCATATATTTT
.	TRBV5-1	TRBJ2-6	.	CASSLTVSGVNVLTF	TGCGCCAGCAGCTTGACCGTCTCTGGGGTCAACGTCCTGACTTTC
.	TRBV19	TRBJ2-3	few	CASSIKRGSWRTQYF	TGTGCCAGTAGTATAAAACGTGGCAGCTGGCGTACGCAGTATTTT
TRBD1	TRBV19	TRBJ2-7	.	CASSITPADREAQYF	TGTGCCAGTAGTATTACCCCCGCGGACAGGGAAGCGCAGTACTTC
.	TRBV19	TRBJ2-3	few	CASSLGRPDTQYF	TGTGCCAGTAGTTTGGGGAGACCAGATACGCAGTATTTT
.	TRBV6-8	TRBJ1-1	large	CASSYSSYTEAFF	TGTGCCAGCAGTTACTCGAGCTACACTGAAGCTTTCTTT
.	TRBV2	TRBJ2-5	.	CASSPEGSWETQYF	TGTGCCAGCAGTCCCGAGGGGAGCTGGGAGACCCAGTACTTC
.	TRBV19	TRBJ1-2	few	CASSIGSGQLTGYTF	TGTGCCAGTAGTATAGGATCCGGACAGCTTACTGGCTACACCTTC
.	TRBV6-8	TRBJ1-3	few	CASSYPVHTTSGNTIYF	TGTGCCAGCAGTTACCCCGTTCACACAACCTCTGGAAACACCATATATTTT
.	TRBV28	TRBJ2-5	few	CASRGLAWQETQYF	TGTGCCAGCAGGGGGCTAGCGTGGCAAGAGACCCAGTACTTC
TRBD2	TRBV28	TRBJ2-7	.	CASSFQGGSYEQYF	TGTGCCAGCAGTTTTCAGGGAGGGTCCTACGAGCAGTACTTC
TRBD2	TRBV19	TRBJ2-2	.	CASSIRLAGEVRTGELFF	TGTGCCAGTAGTATAAGACTAGCGGGAGAGGTGAGGACCGGGGAGCTGTTTTTT
.	TRBV6-8	TRBJ2-2	.	CASSYLPANTGELFF	TGTGCCAGCAGTTATCTTCCCGCGAACACCGGGGAGCTGTTTTTT
TRBD2	TRBV6-8	TRBJ2-1	.	CASSPYGGGSNEQFF	TGTGCCAGCAGCCCGTATGGGGGAGGGAGTAATGAGCAGTTCTTC
.	TRBV19	TRBJ2-7	.	CASTYRGGSSYEQYF	TGTGCCAGTACTTACAGGGGCGGGAGCTCCTACGAGCAGTACTTC
TRBD1	TRBV19	TRBJ1-1	few	CASSPTGRRLNTEAFF	TGTGCCAGTAGCCCGACAGGGAGGCGGCTAAACACTGAAGCTTTCTTT
TRBD2	TRBV11-3	TRBJ2-7	medium-sized	CASSWGTSLTYEQYF	TGTGCCAGCAGTTGGGGGACTAGCTTAACCTACGAGCAGTACTTC
TRBD1	TRBV6-8	TRBJ2-7	.	CATLKGQYYEQYF	TGTGCCACCCTGAAGGGACAGTACTACGAGCAGTACTTC
.	TRBV19	TRBJ1-1	.	CASSSLGVMNTEAFF	TGTGCCAGTAGTTCACTAGGAGTGATGAACACTGAAGCTTTCTTT
TRBD2	TRBV19	TRBJ2-7	.	CASTTSGKYHEQYF	TGTGCCAGTACAACTAGCGGGAAATACCACGAGCAGTACTTC
.	TRBV19	TRBJ2-3	.	CASSIGRVVTDTQYF	TGTGCCAGTAGTATAGGTCGGGTTGTTACAGATACGCAGTATTTT
.	TRBV30	TRBJ1-3	.	CAWSYLGGISGNTIYF	TGTGCCTGGAGTTATCTGGGAGGGATCTCTGGAAACACCATATATTTT
TRBD2	TRBV6-1	TRBJ2-5	.	CASSEVPLWASGRAGTQYF	TGTGCCAGCAGTGAAGTTCCCCTTTGGGCTAGCGGGAGGGCGGGGACCCAGTACTTC
TRBD2	TRBV11-3	TRBJ2-5	.	CASSLRLAGVFETQYF	TGTGCCAGCAGCTTACGACTAGCGGGAGTTTTTGAGACCCAGTACTTC
.	TRBV6-8	TRBJ1-5	.	CASSALGLHQPQHF	TGTGCCAGCAGTGCGTTGGGGTTACATCAGCCCCAGCATTTT
.	TRBV5-1	TRBJ2-7	.	CASSLARDMNSYEQYF	TGCGCCAGCAGCTTGGCCCGGGACATGAACTCCTACGAGCAGTACTTC
.	TRBV19	TRBJ2-2	.	CASSIVVGQWNTGELFF	TGTGCCAGTAGTATAGTCGTTGGACAGTGGAACACCGGGGAGCTGTTTTTT